This T cell receptor (beta chain) stems from a study of T cell responses to AZD1222 COVID-19 vaccine. Overall study context: Second doses that came at about 4 or about 12 weeks were put together. Study conclusions and caveats: Two doses of AZD1222 preceded a rise in Spike-specific TCR breadth and depth. Most donors were white British and more were female, and clonal diversity was possibly underestimated.

About this clone: The antigen is not known.

Assay: immunoSEQ multiplex PCR; the TCRdb copy retains only in-frame clones and omits some. Altogether over 100,000 clones are present, roughly nine tenths being singletons, with the ten largest covering approximately 1.5%. Sequencing was performed on peripheral blood, taken on day 0 of AZD1222 vaccination. This receptor was obtained from an adult in good health.

CDR3 region: CASSQVWQSSGNTIYF. The CDR3 nucleotides read TGTGCCAGCAGCCAGGTCTGGCAGAGCTCTGGAAACACCATATATTTT. The chain recombines TRBV3-1 (or the pseudogene TRBV3-2) with TRBJ1-3; D is ambiguous. V lost 3 bases, J lost 0 bases, and 12 bases lay in between. This CDR3 has 16 amino acids. Germline loops: CDR1 LGHDT, CDR2 YNNKEL (reference sequence).